This TCR beta chain emerged from a study of blood T cell repertoires in COVID-19. Background on the study: Samples came from the United States, Italy and Spain, spanning acute and convalescent COVID-19.

Per the original methods: Using reference gene primer amplification, nucleated cell counts were estimated. Generated by immunoSEQ multiplex PCR, the TCRdb table keeps only in-frame clones and is missing some. Clonal size and the V and J genes are those of that table, whereas D and trimming came from the DNA. The table shows about 350,000 clones, with almost 90% occurring only once. The CDR3 length is 15 residues. Looked up from germline, CDR1 is MNHEY and CDR2 is SMNVEV (reference sequence). After removal of 8 bases from V and 4 bases from J, the junction contained 7 bases not matched to a gene. Participants came from fewer than 25 US areas, aged about 18 to 89 years.

Sequenced material: PBMCs or T cells enriched from blood (not recorded which). The source of this sequence is a young woman who had been exposed to COVID-19. The genes are TRBV27 and TRBJ2-1; 11 bases map to TRBD2. CDR3 in amino acids: CASAGTSGLYNEQFF. The CDR3 nucleotides read TGTGCCAGCGCCGGGACTAGCGGACTTTACAATGAGCAGTTCTTC.